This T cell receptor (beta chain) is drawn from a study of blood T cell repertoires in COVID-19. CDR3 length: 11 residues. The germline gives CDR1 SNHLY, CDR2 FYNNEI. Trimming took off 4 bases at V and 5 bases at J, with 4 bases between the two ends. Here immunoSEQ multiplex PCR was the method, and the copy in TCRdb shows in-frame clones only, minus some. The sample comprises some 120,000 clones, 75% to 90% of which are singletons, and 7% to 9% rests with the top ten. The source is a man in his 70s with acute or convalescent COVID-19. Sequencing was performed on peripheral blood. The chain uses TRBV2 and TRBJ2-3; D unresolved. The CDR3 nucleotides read TGTGCCAGCAGTGGCGGAGATACGCAGTATTTT. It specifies CASSGGDTQYF.